The T cell receptor beta chain described here comes from a study of T cell repertoires in cytomegalovirus infection. As for the study in general: Selection of CMV epitopes for the study included recently identified HLA-C-restricted and well-studied HLA-B-restricted ones. Based on public TCR beta signatures, there were indications of CMV infection and of a matching HLA type.

Trimming removed 4 bases from V and 6 bases from J, with 10 bases in between. The CDR3 runs 13 residues. Looked up from germline, CDR1 is MNHEY and CDR2 is SMNVEV (reference sequence). TCRdb used MiXCR to reprocess the reads, holding one entry per CDR3 protein. The sample yields some 920,000 distinct CDR3 sequences, around 32% seen once. Study-wide results and caveats: CMV-specific HLA-C-restricted TCR beta clonotypes dominated the ex vivo response. Cumulative public TCR beta family frequency identified carriers of CMV plus the relevant HLA.

With regard to this clonotype: Its antigen is as yet unknown.

V is TRBV27 and J is TRBJ2-1; no clear D gene. The source is a human donor in good health (CMV status not recorded). Some clones in this sample may be carry-over from other donors' samples. The source material was cultured CD8+ T cells from PBMCs, sampled from culture after CMV antigen stimulation. The CDR3 coding sequence is TGTGCCAGCAGTTCCAATTCTGGCAATGAGCAGTTCTTC. Protein product: CASSSNSGNEQFF.